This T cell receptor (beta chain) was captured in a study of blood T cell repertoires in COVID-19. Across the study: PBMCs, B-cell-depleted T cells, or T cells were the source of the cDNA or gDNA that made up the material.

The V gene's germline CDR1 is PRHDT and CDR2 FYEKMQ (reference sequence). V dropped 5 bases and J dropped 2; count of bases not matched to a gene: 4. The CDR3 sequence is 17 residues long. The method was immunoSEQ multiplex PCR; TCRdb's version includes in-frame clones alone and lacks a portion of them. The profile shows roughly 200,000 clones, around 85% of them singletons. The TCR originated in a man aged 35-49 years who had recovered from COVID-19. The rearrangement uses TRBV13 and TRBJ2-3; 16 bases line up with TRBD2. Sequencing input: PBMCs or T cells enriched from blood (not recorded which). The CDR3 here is CASSMGLAGGVTDTQYF. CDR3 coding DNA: TGTGCCAGCAGCATGGGACTAGCGGGAGGGGTCACAGATACGCAGTATTTT.